This TCR beta chain was documented in a study of blood T cells in healthy people across ages. CDR1 is DFQATT, CDR2 SNEGSKA, per germline (reference sequence). There are 13 residues in the CDR3. The ends were cut back, 5 bases at V and 4 bases at J, with 14 bases in the middle. The use of a sample-barcoded 5' primer and a J-beta primer mix characterized a second PCR of 7 to 11 cycles. Each CDR3 protein gets one entry after TCRdb re-called the 5' RACE reads with MiXCR. The profile shows fewer than 950,000 distinct CDR3 sequences, approximately 53% of them singletons. The receptor comes from a man older than 75 in good health. This chain uses TRBV20-1 with TRBJ1-2; perhaps TRBD1 as D (5 bases). Sequencing was done on a sample of blood. CDR3 nucleotide sequence: TGCAGTGCTCCTCGTGCGGGGACCTATGGCTACACCTTC. This gives the protein CSAPRAGTYGYTF.